This entry is about one T cell receptor beta chain. What it binds is not known. The data stem from a study of T cell responses to AZD1222 COVID-19 vaccine. General study results and limits: At 160-218 and 743-854, vaccine-associated CD4 TCRs were dominant, and they spanned spike. Baseline serology detected seropositivity in only six AZD1222 recipients.

Clones were sequenced by immunoSEQ multiplex PCR, and TCRdb holds only the in-frame ones, with some missing. Among more than 75,000 clones listed, approximately 87% were seen once. CDR3 size: 15 residues. J lost 6 bases, V lost 6 bases, and 5 bases had no gene match. Per the germline V gene, CDR1 is MNHEY and CDR2 is SVGAGI. The chain employs TRBV6-5 and TRBJ2-1; 13 bases align to TRBD2. The origin of this receptor is an adult in good health. This material consisted of peripheral blood, taken on day 0 of AZD1222 vaccination. CDR3 nucleotides: TGTGCCAGCAGAAAGGGACTAGCGGGAACCAATGAGCAGTTCTTC. Its translation is CASRKGLAGTNEQFF.